This TCR beta chain was sequenced for a study of blood T cell repertoires in COVID-19. TCRdb's copy holds only in-frame clones and misses some; the assay was immunoSEQ multiplex PCR. The sample consists of over 200,000 clones, about 91% of them appearing once. Losses at the gene ends were 3 bases for V and 0 bases for J; bases not matched to a gene: 8. Germline CDR1 and CDR2: MDHEN and SYDVKM. The CDR3 covers 19 residues. The chain has TRBV28 and TRBJ2-6; 10 bases fit TRBD2. Input material: peripheral blood. This TCR was sampled from a person aged 18-30 years with COVID-19, enrolled during active disease. CDR3 bases: TGTGCCAGCAGTTTCGGACTAGCGGAGTGGAGCTCTGGGGCCAACGTCCTGACTTTC. It translates to CASSFGLAEWSSGANVLTF.